This entry lists 17 T cell receptor beta chains sequenced from one sample in a study of control samples from healthy donors and cancer patients. Profiled with immunoSEQ multiplex PCR; TCRdb holds only in-frame clones, not every one. This table has about 160,000 clones, about 87% appearing once. Material: blood. These receptors all stem from a man aged 30 to 39 in good health.

The V call is TRBV5-1, the J call TRBJ2-7; the match to TRBD1 covers 8 bases. Germline V gene data show CDR1 as SGHRS and CDR2 as YFSETQ. This CDR3 spans 15 amino acids. J was trimmed by 3 bases and V by 2 bases; bases with no gene match: 7. CDR3 protein: CASSLERTGLYEQYF. Here the CDR3 DNA reads TGCGCCAGCAGCTTAGAGAGGACAGGGCTCTACGAGCAGTACTTC.

The V call is TRBV12-3 or TRBV12-4, the J call TRBJ2-1, with D uncertain. This CDR3 contains 12 residues. V dropped 5 bases and J dropped 3 bases, with 5 bases sitting between them. The chain's CDR3 is CASSASYNEQFF. The DNA for the CDR3 is TGTGCCAGCAGTGCTAGCTACAATGAGCAGTTCTTC.

J is TRBJ2-3 and V is TRBV24-1; no reliable D call. Germline V gene sequence: CDR1 KGHDR, CDR2 SFDVKD. Between the trimmed V and J ends, which lost 9 bases and 0 bases, there was a span of 6 bases. The CDR3 extends over 12 amino acids. CDR3: CATEGSTDTQYF. The CDR3 DNA is TGTGCCACCGAAGGTAGCACAGATACGCAGTATTTT.

Remarks on this clone: The sample has other DNA sequences that encode this CDR3 too. V usage is TRBV20-1 and J usage is TRBJ2-5; no definite D call. The V end was cut by 6 bases, the J end by 3 bases, with 5 bases between. The CDR3 extends over 10 amino acids. Germline V gives CDR1 DFQATT, CDR2 SNEGSKA (reference sequence). The CDR3 loop reads CSAVKETQYF. The CDR3 DNA follows: TGCAGTGCAGTTAAAGAGACCCAGTACTTC.

The rearrangement links TRBV2 to TRBJ2-2, with 9 bases that match TRBD2. There are 13 residues in the CDR3. V gave up 11 bases and J gave up 4 bases; unmatched junction bases: 5. Germline CDR1 is SNHLY and CDR2 is FYNNEI. Here the CDR3 reads CAAGGEGTGELFF. CDR3 DNA: TGTGCCGCGGGGGGGGAAGGCACCGGGGAGCTGTTTTTT.

The rearrangement uses TRBV3-1 (or the pseudogene TRBV3-2) and TRBJ1-2; TRBD1 matches 7 bases. The V segment lost 1 base and the J segment 4 bases; nucleotides outside the gene matches: 9. The germline CDR1 and CDR2 sequences are LGHDT and YNNKEL (reference sequence). The CDR3 consists of 16 residues. The CDR3 sequence: CASSQVSRTGIYGYTF. In DNA, the CDR3 is TGTGCCAGCAGCCAAGTTTCCCGGACAGGAATCTATGGCTACACCTTC.

This clone showed up just once. The rearrangement links TRBV7-3 to TRBJ2-3; no clear D. Germline V gene data show CDR1 as SGHTA and CDR2 as FQGTGA. CDR3 size: 15 residues. V was clipped by 6 bases and J by 1 base, with 14 bases between them. CDR3 in DNA: TGTGCCAGCAGTAAAACGGTGGCGGGCACAGATACGCAGTATTTT. It translates to CASSKTVAGTDTQYF.

The gene calls are TRBV5-8 and TRBJ1-2, with a weak D call TRBD1 (5 bases). CDR1 is SGHTS and CDR2 is YDEGEE in the germline V gene. Trimming took off 2 bases at V and 8 bases at J, with 13 bases between the two ends. The length of the CDR3 is 13 residues. In DNA form, the CDR3 reads TGTGCCAGCAGCTTCGGGGGGAGTGCGGGCTACACCTTC. Its protein product is CASSFGGSAGYTF.

The J gene is TRBJ1-1, the V gene TRBV4-2, with D tentatively TRBD1 (6 bases). With 6 bases removed from V and 4 bases from J, the gap between germline ends came to 15 bases. Per the germline V gene, CDR1 is LGHNA and CDR2 is YNFKEQ. The CDR3 contains 14 residues. The CDR3: CASREQGGGTEAFF. CDR3 nucleotide sequence: TGTGCCAGCAGAGAACAGGGTGGGGGCACTGAAGCTTTCTTT.

This chain joins TRBV23-1 and TRBJ2-7, with TRBD1 as a possible D gene (6 bases). TRBV23-1 is noted as an ORF with a role that remains uncertain. The CDR3 is 14 residues long. V gave up 7 bases and J gave up 4 bases, with 17 bases separating them. CDR3 in amino acids: CASTNRDTLYEQYF. CDR3 DNA sequence: TGCGCCAGCACGAACCGGGACACCCTTTACGAGCAGTACTTC.

The rearrangement links TRBV4-2 to TRBJ2-1; no reliable D call. Trimming cost V 4 bases and J 10 bases, with 14 bases left between them. This CDR3 has 13 amino acids. Germline values: CDR1 LGHNA, CDR2 YNFKEQ. The CDR3 reads CASSPQAKGEQFF. For the CDR3, the DNA is TGTGCCAGCAGCCCGCAAGCCAAAGGGGAGCAGTTCTTC.

The chain recombines TRBV10-3 with TRBJ1-2, with 8 bases fitting TRBD1. Looked up from germline, CDR1 is ENHRY and CDR2 is SYGVKD. This CDR3 has 13 amino acids. J was trimmed by 5 bases and V by 3 bases; bases with no gene match: 2. Written as DNA, the CDR3 is TGTGCCATCAGTGAACAGGGGGGTTATGGCTACACCTTC. Its protein product is CAISEQGGYGYTF.

This chain uses TRBV5-1 with TRBJ1-4; 7 bases align to TRBD1. Germline CDR1 reads SGHRS; CDR2 reads YFSETQ. The junction had 10 bases not matched to a gene; V was cut back by 4 bases and J by 1 base. The CDR3 covers 17 residues. The CDR3 loop is CASSLTGNRVTNEKLFF. CDR3 bases: TGCGCCAGCAGCCTGACAGGGAATCGAGTAACTAATGAAAAACTGTTTTTT.

The J gene is TRBJ2-5, the V gene TRBV7-2, with 10 bases identical to TRBD1. The CDR3 has 15 amino acids. Germline CDR1 and CDR2: SGHTA and FQGNSA. After removal of 6 bases from V and 5 bases from J, the junction contained 9 bases not matched to a gene. CDR3 in amino acids: CASSFAGTGVETQYF. The CDR3 nucleotides read TGTGCCAGCAGTTTTGCCGGGACAGGGGTGGAGACCCAGTACTTC.

The gene calls are TRBV18 and TRBJ1-1; D is unresolved. Germline V gene sequence: CDR1 KGHSH, CDR2 LQKENI. V lost 6 bases to trimming and J lost 8 bases, with 19 bases between them. The CDR3 is made up of 14 amino acids. CDR3 amino acids: CASSLEGWGTEAFF. CDR3 bases: TGTGCCAGCTCCCTCGAAGGGTGGGGAACGGAAGCTTTCTTT.

The rearrangement links TRBV7-2 to TRBJ2-7; D is uncertain. The CDR3 runs to 15 residues. Per the germline V gene, CDR1 is SGHTA and CDR2 is FQGNSA. V gave up 7 bases and J gave up 5 bases, with 21 bases separating them. The CDR3: CASTPSMGWTDEQYF. The CDR3 bases are TGTGCCAGCACCCCCAGTATGGGGTGGACCGACGAGCAGTACTTC.

With regard to this clone: A junction end diverges from the germline sequence, so it may reflect a read error. Other DNA sequences within the sample encode an identical CDR3. The rearrangement joins TRBV5-1 to TRBJ1-4; D possibly corresponds to TRBD1 (5 bases). The germline V gene has CDR1 SGHRS and CDR2 YFSETQ. This CDR3 is 13 amino acids long. The CDR3, as DNA: TGTGCCAGCAGCCCGGGTAGGGGAGAAAAACTGTTTTTT. It specifies CASSPGRGEKLFF.